This T cell receptor (beta chain) appears in the sequencing data of a study of stem cell transplantation in POMP-related autoinflammatory disease. As for the study in general: The study hypothesized thymoproteasome defects skew the TRB repertoire via impaired CD8+ selection.

Prominent immunodeficiency with autoinflammation defined PRAID. V was pared by 5 bases and J by 6 bases, with 10 bases between. This CDR3 has 12 residues. In germline, CDR1 is MDHEN, CDR2 SYDVKM. Data came from immunoSEQ multiplex PCR; TCRdb stores just in-frame clones and leaves some out. The data contain around 10,000 clones, more than 75% of them singletons. The chain is built from TRBV28 and TRBJ1-2; a weak D match, TRBD1 (6 bases). This receptor was obtained from a human patient with POMP-related autoinflammation and immune dysregulation (PRAID). These T cells may partly come from the graft donor. The input for sequencing was CD4+ T cells from PBMCs, taken after stem cell transplantation. The CDR3 spells CASSTGTHGYTF. The CDR3 DNA reads TGTGCCAGCAGTACAGGGACCCATGGCTACACCTTC.